These 13 T cell receptor beta chains were sequenced from one sample in a study. TCRdb used MiXCR to reprocess the 5' RACE reads, holding one entry per CDR3 protein. The sample lists approximately 5,700 distinct CDR3 sequences, 34% occurring once. Sequencing input: naive CD4+ T cells sorted from a lymph node. The subset denotes: naive CD4+ T cells, CD4+CD45RA+CD25-. These receptors were obtained from a female donor with breast cancer.

The table lists this clonotype with a count of one. A much larger clonotype is one base distant, so this may be a read error. The chain combines TRBV20-1 with TRBJ1-4, with D possibly TRBD1 on 5 matching bases. Trimming stripped 5 bases from V and 3 bases from J, with 13 bases between. Germline loops: CDR1 DFQATT, CDR2 SNEGSKA (reference sequence). The CDR3 loop spans 14 amino acids. The CDR3 here is CSAADAGSNEKLFF. DNA for the CDR3: TGCAGTGCTGCTGATGCAGGGTCTAATGAAAAACTGTTTTTT.

This chain links TRBV28 with TRBJ1-1; D uncertain. The V gene lost 1 base and the J gene lost 5 bases, with 14 bases spanning the gap. Germline V CDR1 and CDR2: MDHEN, SYDVKM. The CDR3 is 15 amino acids. CDR3 amino acids: CASSLYRALGTEAFF. CDR3 coding DNA: TGTGCCAGCAGTTTATATAGGGCCCTTGGGACTGAAGCTTTCTTT.

This rearrangement joins TRBV5-1 to TRBJ2-1; tentative D call: TRBD2 (5 bases). The CDR3 is made up of 12 amino acids. In germline, CDR1 is SGHRS, CDR2 YFSETQ. Trimming removed 4 bases from V and 9 bases from J, with 11 bases in between. CDR3 protein: CASSLGVSEQFF. CDR3 in DNA: TGCGCCAGCAGCCTGGGAGTGAGTGAGCAGTTCTTC.

This rearrangement joins TRBV6-2 or TRBV6-3 to TRBJ2-7; TRBD1 matches at 7 bases. Germline CDR1 MNHEY, CDR2 SVGEGT. The CDR3 covers 14 residues. The V segment lost 6 bases and the J segment 0 bases; nucleotides outside the gene matches: 5. The CDR3 reads CASRRQGNSYEQYV. CDR3 coding DNA: TGTGCCAGCAGAAGACAGGGAAACTCCTACGAGCAGTACGTC.

The chain has TRBV6-2 or TRBV6-3 and TRBJ2-3, with 14 positions matching TRBD2. The CDR3 consists of 17 residues. The V and J ends lost 6 bases and 3 bases, in that order; junction bases with no gene match: 8. Per germline, CDR1 MNHEY and CDR2 SVGEGT. The DNA for the CDR3 is TGTGCCAGCAGCCTGACTAGCGGGAGGGCCGCAACAGATACGCAGTATTTT. Translated: CASSLTSGRAATDTQYF.

This clonotype is deemed medium-sized. This chain uses TRBV7-8 with TRBJ2-3; D unclear. Germline values: CDR1 SGHVS, CDR2 FQNEAQ. The CDR3 is made up of 14 amino acids. V shed 5 bases and J shed 4 bases, with 13 bases lying between them. The CDR3 DNA reads TGTGCCAGCAGCCCGACCCCAAGGGCAGATACGCAGTATTTT. This translates into CASSPTPRADTQYF.

This clonotype was found a few times. The rearrangement joins TRBV20-1 to TRBJ2-6; D gene unclear. V lost 5 bases and J lost 0, with 11 bases in between. Germline V gene data show CDR1 as DFQATT and CDR2 as SNEGSKA (reference sequence). The CDR3 is 15 residues long. Here the CDR3 DNA reads TGCAGTGCTGGTAATACAGTCTCTGGGGCCAACGTCCTGACTTTC. Its protein is CSAGNTVSGANVLTF.

Turning to this clonotype: Without the conserved terminal phenylalanine or tryptophan, this CDR3 likely stems from a read error. The chain uses TRBV15 and TRBJ2-7, with D possibly being TRBD1 (6 bases). Deletions cut 1 base from V and 4 bases from J, with 8 bases between. This CDR3 has 13 amino acids. Germline CDR1 LNHNV, CDR2 YYDKDF (reference sequence). CDR3 DNA: TGTGCCACCAGCAGAGGGGGGCCATACGAGCAGTACCTC. Translated: CATSRGGPYEQYL.

The chain combines TRBV4-1 with TRBJ1-6, with D possibly TRBD1 on 5 matching bases. The CDR3 length is 14 residues. V shed 2 bases and J shed 12 bases, with 14 bases lying between them. Germline V gene sequence: CDR1 MGHRA, CDR2 YSYEKL. The CDR3: CASSQMPGRGPLHF. In DNA, the CDR3 is TGCGCCAGCAGCCAAATGCCGGGGAGGGGACCCCTCCACTTT.

This clonotype is medium-sized within its sample. This chain joins TRBV28 and TRBJ2-5, with 8 bases fitting TRBD2. CDR1 MDHEN and CDR2 SYDVKM come from the germline V gene. V lost 5 bases, J lost 5 bases, and 10 bases stayed unmatched. The CDR3 spans 15 residues. The CDR3 DNA reads as TGTGCCAGCAGTGACCGGGGGGGGCCGGGGGAGACCCAGTACTTC. Its protein product is CASSDRGGPGETQYF.

Comment on this clonotype: This may stem from a read error, because a much larger clone lies one nucleotide away. The V call is TRBV6-1, the J call TRBJ1-5; weak D call: TRBD1 (5 bases). Germline CDR1 MNHNS, CDR2 SASEGT. The CDR3 runs to 13 residues. V was shortened by 10 bases and J by 5 bases, with 15 bases between the two germline ends. In DNA form, the CDR3 reads TGTGCCAACAAAATGTCCAGGGATCAGCCCCAGCATTTT. Its protein product is CANKMSRDQPQHF.

The chain employs TRBV30 and TRBJ2-7; TRBD2 agrees at 7 bases. CDR3 length: 11 amino acids. In germline, CDR1 is GTSNPN, CDR2 SVGIG (reference sequence). J was trimmed by 2 bases and V by 5 bases; bases with no gene match: 0. As DNA, the CDR3 is TGTGCCTGGGGGGGGGCCTACGAGCAGTACTTC. Its protein product is CAWGGAYEQYF. The whole variable domain, filled in from reference TRBV30 and TRBJ2-7, reads SQTIHQWPATLVQPVGSPLSLECTVEGTSNPNLYWYRQAAGRGLQLLFYSVGIGQISSEVPQNLSASRPQDRQFILSSKKLLLSDSGFYLCAWGGAYEQYFGPGTRLTVT.

This clonotype was picked up a small number of times. This may stem from a read error, because a much larger clone lies one nucleotide away. The gene calls are TRBV7-2 and TRBJ2-3; 8 bases map to TRBD2. Germline lookup yields CDR1 SGHTA and CDR2 FQGNSA. J gave up 1 base and V 3 bases, and 6 bases lay outside the gene matches. The CDR3 is 16 amino acids. The CDR3 here is CASSFLSGDRTDTQYF. CDR3 coding DNA: TGTGCCAGCAGCTTTCTTAGCGGGGACCGCACAGATACGCAGTATTTT.